This T cell receptor beta chain is drawn from a study of T cells and copy number aberrations in small-cell lung cancer. Comments on this clone: Its antigen is still unknown.

All donors had upfront surgery without preoperative chemotherapy, radiotherapy or any immunotherapy. Study-level findings and limits: The study's sample size was small, so findings need validation. Most clones, about 75-98%, were restricted to a single tumor region. Tumors with more copy number aberrations had lower T-cell density, richness, clonality.

V was pared by 3 bases and J by 6 bases, with 8 bases of the junction left unmatched. CDR1 is LNHDA, CDR2 SQIVND, per germline (reference sequence). CDR3 length equals 15 residues. Sequenced by immunoSEQ multiplex PCR; TCRdb stores in-frame clones only, minus some. Among roughly 1,200 clones listed, about four fifths were seen once. Specimen: tumor tissue. The genes are TRBV19 and TRBJ2-3, with 8 bases that match TRBD2. The clonotype was recovered from a woman in her 50s with small cell lung cancer. CDR3 in amino acids: CASSIGSGTYDTQYF. The CDR3 DNA sequence: TGTGCCAGTAGTATTGGTAGCGGGACATACGATACGCAGTATTTT.